One and the same sample provided the 23 T cell receptor beta chains below, sequenced in a study of blood T cells in healthy people across ages. The use of a sample-barcoded 5' primer and a J-beta primer mix characterized a second PCR of about 7 to 12 cycles. In TCRdb, the 5' RACE reads were re-called with MiXCR into one record per CDR3 protein. The sample has 1.5 million to 2 million distinct CDR3 sequences, about two fifths seen once. Sequences were obtained from blood. All receptors come from a human donor in good health.

This clonotype was recorded a few times. The chain recombines TRBV24-1 with TRBJ2-1, with D tentatively TRBD2 (6 bases). The germline V gene has CDR1 KGHDR and CDR2 SFDVKD. Trimming shortened V by 4 bases and J by 8 bases, and 8 bases separated the two germline ends. This CDR3 contains 12 residues. DNA for the CDR3: TGTGCCACCAGTGAGGGGGGTTATGAGCAGTTCTTC. The encoded protein is CATSEGGYEQFF.

The sample holds a few counts of this clonotype. The rearrangement joins TRBV6-6 to TRBJ2-1; possibly TRBD1 or TRBD2 for D (5 bases each). Germline loops: CDR1 MNHNY, CDR2 SVGAGI (reference sequence). The CDR3 covers 14 residues. V lost 5 bases and J lost 3, with 11 bases in between. Here the CDR3 DNA reads TGTGCCAGCAGTGAGGGGCAGGTCTACAATGAGCAGTTCTTC. Translated, it gives CASSEGQVYNEQFF.

This clonotype was picked up a small number of times. V is TRBV12-3 or TRBV12-4 and J is TRBJ2-3; 11 bases are shared with TRBD2. This CDR3 comprises 16 residues. J gave up 4 bases and V 6 bases, and 9 bases lay outside the gene matches. The DNA for the CDR3 is TGTGCCAGCAGCCCTTTGACTAGCGGGGACTCAGATACGCAGTATTTT. It is translated as CASSPLTSGDSDTQYF.

This clonotype came up a few times. The J gene is TRBJ2-1, the V gene TRBV7-9, with D hard to call. V lost 6 bases and J lost 2, with 14 bases in between. The germline V gene has CDR1 SEHNR and CDR2 FQNEAQ (reference sequence). This CDR3 is 15 amino acids long. CDR3: CASRNVRGTYNEQFF. The CDR3 bases are TGTGCCAGCAGAAACGTACGCGGAACCTACAATGAGCAGTTCTTC.

CDR3 coding DNA: TGCAGTGCTAGAGAATGGGACACCCTGAGGGGCCAGCCCCAGCATTTT. It codes for CSAREWDTLRGQPQHF. This sequence joins TRBV20-1 and TRBJ1-5; possibly TRBD1 for D (6 bases). The germline gives CDR1 DFQATT, CDR2 SNEGSKA (reference sequence). This CDR3 contains 16 residues. The ends were cut back, 0 bases at V and 7 bases at J, with 19 bases in the middle.

This chain joins TRBV6-2 or TRBV6-3 and TRBJ1-1; 11 positions agree with TRBD1. V was clipped by 2 bases and J by 5 bases; unmatched bases: 4. Germline CDR1 MNHEY, CDR2 SVGEGT. The CDR3 consists of 15 residues. CDR3 loop: CASSYRDRGFTEAFF. CDR3 nucleotide sequence: TGTGCCAGCAGTTACCGGGACAGGGGGTTTACTGAAGCTTTCTTT.

V usage is TRBV4-1 and J usage is TRBJ1-2, with unresolved D. The CDR3 length is 16 residues. Germline loops: CDR1 MGHRA, CDR2 YSYEKL. V shed 8 bases and J shed 0 bases, with 19 bases lying between them. Here the CDR3 DNA reads TGCGCCAGCGGTCGCGGCGAGGTGCCAGCTAACTATGGCTACACCTTC. The encoded protein is CASGRGEVPANYGYTF.

This clonotype was detected a few times. This sequence joins TRBV6-5 and TRBJ1-3; D may be TRBD1 (5 bases). Deletions cut 4 bases from V and 2 bases from J, with 9 bases between. This CDR3 is built from 14 residues. Looked up from germline, CDR1 is MNHEY and CDR2 is SVGAGI. Here the CDR3 DNA reads TGTGCCAGCAGTTTACGAGGGGCTGGAAACACCATATATTTT. It is translated as CASSLRGAGNTIYF.

The sample holds a few counts of this clonotype. The chain has TRBV29-1 and TRBJ1-2; the match to TRBD1 covers 12 bases. CDR1 and CDR2 (germline): SQVTM, ANQGSEA. Unmatched junction bases numbered 9, after V lost 3 bases and J lost 4 bases. This CDR3 is built from 16 residues. Written as DNA, the CDR3 is TGCAGCGTTGACGACCGGGACAGGGGGCAAGGCTATGGCTACACCTTC. It encodes CSVDDRDRGQGYGYTF.

The V and J genes are TRBV9 and TRBJ1-2; TRBD1 might be the D (5 bases). In germline, CDR1 is SGDLS, CDR2 YYNGEE. This CDR3 is built from 12 residues. Trimming removed 10 bases at V and 4 bases at J, with 14 bases between. The DNA of the CDR3 is TGTGCCTCTCGGGGGTTGGTCTATGGCTACACCTTC. Residues: CASRGLVYGYTF. The full variable domain, rest sourced from reference TRBV9 and TRBJ1-2, is DSGVTQTPKHLITATGQRVTLRCSPRSGDLSVYWYQQSLDQGLQFLIQYYNGEERAKGNILERFSAQQFPDLHSELNLSSLELGDSALYFCASRGLVYGYTFGSGTRLTVV.

The sample holds many counts of this clonotype. This chain links TRBV29-1 with TRBJ2-7; 10 bases map to TRBD1. V dropped 7 bases and J dropped 4; count of bases not matched to a gene: 7. The CDR3 spans 13 residues. CDR1 is SQVTM and CDR2 is ANQGSEA in the germline V gene. The CDR3 is CSALGQGNYEQYF. For the CDR3, the DNA is TGCAGCGCCCTGGGACAGGGGAATTACGAGCAGTACTTC.

This clonotype was recorded a few times. V and J are TRBV6-6 and TRBJ2-4; no clear D gene. The J call is doubtful: the DNA matches TRBJ2-7 better. CDR1 MNHNY and CDR2 SVGAGI come from the germline V gene (reference sequence). CDR3 length: 14 amino acids. The CDR3 spells CASSYSNGEYEQYF. The CDR3 DNA sequence: TGTGCCAGCAGTTACTCGAACGGAGAGTACGAGCAGTACTTC.

The CDR3 loop reads CASSPYSGGARNEQFF. The CDR3 nucleotides read TGTGCCAGCAGTCCCTATAGCGGGGGGGCCAGGAATGAGCAGTTCTTC. The chain is built from TRBV27 and TRBJ2-1; 11 bases line up with TRBD2. Germline V gene data show CDR1 as MNHEY and CDR2 as SMNVEV (reference sequence). Trimming cost V 5 bases and J 7 bases; bases outside gene matches: 10. This CDR3 is 16 amino acids long.

The sample holds a few counts of this clonotype. The J gene is TRBJ1-2, the V gene TRBV4-3; D is perhaps TRBD1 (5 bases). The CDR3 length is 14 residues. Between the trimmed V and J ends, which lost 0 bases and 4 bases, there was a span of 9 bases. Germline V CDR1 and CDR2: LGHNA, YSLEER. The CDR3 nucleotides read TGCGCCAGCAGCCAAGATGGGGCGCGCTATGGCTACACCTTC. Translation: CASSQDGARYGYTF.

The chain employs TRBV6-2 or TRBV6-3 and TRBJ1-2, with D perhaps TRBD1 (6 bases). The V and J ends lost 2 bases and 8 bases respectively, with 12 bases between them. The CDR3 consists of 13 residues. The V gene's germline CDR1 is MNHEY and CDR2 SVGEGT. The CDR3 region is CASSYPQGIGYTF. Written as DNA, the CDR3 is TGTGCCAGCAGTTACCCCCAGGGGATCGGCTACACCTTC.

The rearrangement links TRBV11-3 to TRBJ2-4; D is possibly TRBD1 or TRBD2 (6 bases each). V was pared by 3 bases and J by 9 bases, with 9 bases between. The CDR3 totals 12 residues. CDR1 and CDR2 from the germline V gene are SGHNT and YENEEA. CDR3 nucleotides: TGTGCCAGCAGCTTCGGGGGCGGCATTCAGTACTTC. Protein product: CASSFGGGIQYF.

This chain connects TRBV5-1 to TRBJ1-2; D is possibly TRBD1 (6 bases). Trimming left V 4 bases short and J 0 bases short, with 10 bases between. Per the germline V gene, CDR1 is SGHRS and CDR2 is YFSETQ. The CDR3 runs 14 residues. CDR3 in DNA: TGCGCCAGCAGCGAGGGACATACTAACTATGGCTACACCTTC. As protein: CASSEGHTNYGYTF.

This clonotype was found a few times. This chain connects TRBV7-2 to TRBJ1-2; weak D call: TRBD1 (6 bases). The length of the CDR3 is 16 residues. The germline CDR1 and CDR2 sequences are SGHTA and FQGNSA. Trimming took off 2 bases at V and 3 bases at J, with 16 bases between the two ends. CDR3 residues: CASSLNRAGGDYGYTF. CDR3 nucleotide sequence: TGTGCCAGCAGCTTAAACAGGGCTGGGGGGGACTATGGCTACACCTTC. The whole variable domain, remainder taken from reference TRBV7-2 and TRBJ1-2, is GAGVSQSPSNKVTEKGKDVELRCDPISGHTALYWYRQSLGQGLEFLIYFQGNSAPDKSGLPSDRFSAERTGGSVSTLTIQRTQQEDSAVYLCASSLNRAGGDYGYTFGSGTRLTVV.

This clonotype showed up just a few times. V and J are TRBV29-1 and TRBJ1-1; unclear D gene. This CDR3 has 13 amino acids. The V end was cut by 6 bases, the J end by 0 bases, with 11 bases between. In germline, CDR1 is SQVTM, CDR2 ANQGSEA. The CDR3 is CSVGTLMNTEAFF. Here the CDR3 DNA reads TGCAGCGTCGGAACCCTCATGAACACTGAAGCTTTCTTT. The full variable domain, completed using reference TRBV29-1 and TRBJ1-1, is SAVISQKPSRDICQRGTSLTIQCQVDSQVTMMFWYRQQPGQSLTLIATANQGSEATYESGFVIDKFPISRPNLTFSTLTVSNMSPEDSSIYLCSVGTLMNTEAFFGQGTRLTVV.

The V gene is TRBV14, the J gene TRBJ1-5; D gene uncertain. This CDR3 has 17 residues. Trimming took 3 bases from V and 0 from J, leaving 15 bases between them. Germline assignment: CDR1 SGHDN and CDR2 FVKESK. The CDR3 loop is CASSHSLGLDSNQPQHF. For the CDR3, the DNA is TGTGCCAGCAGCCACTCTTTGGGGTTGGATAGCAATCAGCCCCAGCATTTT.

This clonotype appeared a few times. This sequence joins TRBV4-1 and TRBJ2-7; D is uncertain. Germline V lookup: CDR1 MGHRA, CDR2 YSYEKL. The V end was cut by 0 bases, the J end by 2 bases, with 11 bases between. CDR3 size: 15 residues. In DNA, the CDR3 is TGCGCCAGCAGCCAAGAGGGCATCAAGGCCTACGAGCAGTACTTC. Amino acid sequence: CASSQEGIKAYEQYF.

The chain joins TRBV20-1 to TRBJ2-3; no definite D call. V lost 6 bases to trimming and J lost 2 bases, with 9 bases between them. This CDR3 contains 12 residues. Germline values: CDR1 DFQATT, CDR2 SNEGSKA (reference sequence). CDR3 bases: TGCAGTGCCCCAGGCCCCACAGATACGCAGTATTTT. Translating gives CSAPGPTDTQYF.

The chain joins TRBV5-1 to TRBJ2-1; 11 bases are a match to TRBD2. V lost 4 bases and J lost 7; bases outside the gene matches: 7. Germline CDR1 reads SGHRS; CDR2 reads YFSETQ. The CDR3 covers 15 residues. The CDR3 nucleotides read TGCGCCAGCAGCATACTAGCGGGGGACGGAAATGAGCAGTTCTTC. This encodes CASSILAGDGNEQFF.